Below, one T cell receptor beta chain is given with its context. Its antigen remains unidentified. There are no base qualities to consult, and no much larger clone falls within one base. This sample was taken from a study of graft-versus-host responses after intestinal transplantation (TCRdb year 2021). Describing the broader study: Multivisceral, liver-intestinal, or isolated intestinal transplants were received by the recipients. Every recipient was given anti-thymocyte globulin induction, followed by approximately three years of maintenance tacrolimus and steroids. After intestinal transplantation, graft-versus-host and host-versus-graft alloreactive T cell clones were followed in the graft, circulation and bone marrow using bulk TCR-beta CDR3 sequencing. Alloreactive clones were identified by sequencing pre-transplant mixed lymphocyte reaction products and comparing them with unstimulated pre-transplant donor and recipient T cells. A cohort of under 30 intestinal transplant recipients, including one retransplant, was enrolled, and 3 patients lacking pretransplant specimens were excluded. Donor T cell macrochimerism was defined as a peak of at least 4% donor T cells among recipient peripheral blood mononuclear cells. Rather than being sequenced by the commercial service, samples from a few later patients were sequenced in-house on an Illumina MiSeq and processed with MiXCR. What the study reported, not specific to this receptor: Peak levels of circulating GvH clones were associated with declines in HvG clones early after transplant. In the allografts of patients with donor T cell macrochimerism, GvH to HvG T cell clonal ratios were high. The relatively low number and heterogeneity of intestinal transplant patients limited the conclusions. GvH clones were detected in recipient bone marrow, and some appeared earlier in ileal mucosa or blood, consistent with an intestinal mucosal origin.

Explained via the paper, the time point label denotes: cells obtained before transplantation from donor or recipient. CD3+CD4+ and CD3+CD8+ populations were FACS-sorted from unstimulated pre-transplant donor and recipient cells taken from spleen or lymph nodes. Receptors were amplified or captured by the immunoSEQ multiplex PCR assay. In most patients, genomic DNA was isolated using the Qiagen DNeasy Blood and Tissue Kit and sent frozen to Adaptive Biotechnologies for TCR sequencing. For most patients, genomic DNA was subjected to high-throughput TCR-beta CDR3 sequencing by Adaptive Biotechnologies. Under the source paper's analysis protocol: Adaptive's ImmunoSEQ software supplied the TCR sequencing data for roughly 17 patients, while MiXCR and VDJtools were used to process three other patients. To correct CD4 versus CD8 sorting errors, any sequence found in both subsets at a frequency ratio below 5:1 was removed. CDR3 nucleotide sequences shared by donor and recipient were removed because the origin of these sequences could not be assigned. Alloreactive clones required at least 2-fold expansion over unstimulated cells and minimum CFSE-low frequency of 0.002% (template counts) or 0.001% (read counts). Mappable clones were those detected in sequenced pre-transplant spleen, lymph node, or MLR CFSE-low populations of the donor or recipient. The cumulative frequency of alloreactive clones was calculated as a percentage of all sequences, weighted by copy number. Entries here come from immuneACCESS through TCRdb and include only in-frame sequences with V and J called. Some clones fail to appear in such tables; in the studies checked, an unresolved V gene covers under half of the shortfall, and the cause of the remainder is unknown. Clone size and V and J calls were adopted from that table, with D and trimming inferred from the DNA. The sample table lists about 130,000 clones, approximately 92% of them with a count of one. Around 0.16% of the sample comes from the top ten.

Trimming removed 3 bases from V and 3 bases from J; the gene matches leave 6 bases unexplained. Based on the germline V gene (reference sequence), the CDR1 and CDR2 sequences are GTSNPN and SVGIG. Inclusive of the bounding cysteine and phenylalanine, the CDR3 is 14 residues long. Of all the DNA, just the CDR3 is kept, 42 bases in frame from base 1. This sequence was found in a human donor who received an intestinal transplant. The rearrangement combines TRBV30 with TRBJ1-2; the central 8 bases match TRBD1. Sequencing used unstimulated CD4+ T cells sorted from spleen or lymph node cells, obtained before intestinal transplant. The DNA sequence is as follows: TGTGCCTGGAGCCAACGACAGGGGCACTATGGCTACACCTTC. The resulting protein is CAWSQRQGHYGYTF.